This TCR beta chain was captured by sequencing in a study of blood T cell repertoires in COVID-19. Study context: Sites across the United States, Italy and Spain contributed samples from acute and convalescent COVID-19.

The table came from immunoSEQ multiplex PCR; TCRdb's copy has only in-frame clones and leaves some out. The sample includes about 130,000 clones, almost 85% seen only once; the top ten take roughly 13%. The CDR3 extends over 14 amino acids. From germline, CDR1 is SGHNT and CDR2 YYREEE (reference sequence). V gave up 1 base and J gave up 2 bases; unmatched junction bases: 2. The sequenced material came from peripheral blood. This rearrangement joins TRBV5-4 to TRBJ2-7; 8 nucleotides agree with TRBD2. The clonotype was recovered from a human donor in a cohort sampled during active COVID-19. The CDR3 coding sequence is TGTGCCAGCAGCTTGCGGGGGGGGACCTACGAGCAGTACTTC. It codes for CASSLRGGTYEQYF.